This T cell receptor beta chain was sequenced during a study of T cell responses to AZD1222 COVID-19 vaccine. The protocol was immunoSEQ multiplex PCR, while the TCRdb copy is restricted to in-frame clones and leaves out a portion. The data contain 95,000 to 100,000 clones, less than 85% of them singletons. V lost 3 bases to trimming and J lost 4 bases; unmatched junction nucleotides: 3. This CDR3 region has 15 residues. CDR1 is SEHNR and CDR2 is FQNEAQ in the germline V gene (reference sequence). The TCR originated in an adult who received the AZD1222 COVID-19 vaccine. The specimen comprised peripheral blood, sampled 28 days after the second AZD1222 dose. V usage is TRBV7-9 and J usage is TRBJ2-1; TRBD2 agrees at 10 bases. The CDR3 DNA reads TGTGCCAGCAGCTTCACTAGCGGGGAGTACAATGAGCAGTTCTTC. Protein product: CASSFTSGEYNEQFF.